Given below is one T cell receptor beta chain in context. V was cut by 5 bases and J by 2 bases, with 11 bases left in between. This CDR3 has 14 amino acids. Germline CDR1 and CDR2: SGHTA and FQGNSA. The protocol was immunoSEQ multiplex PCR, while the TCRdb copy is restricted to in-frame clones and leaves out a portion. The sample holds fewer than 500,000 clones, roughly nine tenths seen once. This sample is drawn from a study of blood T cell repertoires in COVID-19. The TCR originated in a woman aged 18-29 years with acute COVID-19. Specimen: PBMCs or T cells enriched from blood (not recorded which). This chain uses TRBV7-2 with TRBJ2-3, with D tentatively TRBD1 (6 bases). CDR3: CASSPDRFTDTQYF. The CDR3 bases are TGTGCCAGCAGCCCCGACAGGTTCACAGATACGCAGTATTTT. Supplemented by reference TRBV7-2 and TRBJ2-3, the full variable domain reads GAGVSQSPSNKVTEKGKDVELRCDPISGHTALYWYRQSLGQGLEFLIYFQGNSAPDKSGLPSDRFSAERTGGSVSTLTIQRTQQEDSAVYLCASSPDRFTDTQYFGPGTRLTVL.